This TCR beta chain was obtained from a study of identical twins. The study's findings and limits: High-abundance cord blood beta clonotypes had fewer insertions; memory repertoires showed none.

V was cut by 2 bases and J by 2 bases, with 11 bases left in between. This CDR3 is 15 amino acids long. Per the germline V gene, CDR1 is LGHNA and CDR2 is YNFKEQ. TCRdb re-derived calls from the 5' RACE reads in MiXCR, one entry per CDR3 protein. The sample contains around 1.7 million distinct CDR3 sequences, around 33% of which appear only once. Notes on this clonotype: Its antigen is still unknown.

This TCR was recovered from a newborn girl in good health. The rearrangement joins TRBV4-2 to TRBJ2-3; D call uncertain. Source material: cord blood. The chain's CDR3 is CASSQSQPLTDTQYF. CDR3 DNA sequence: TGTGCCAGCAGCCAAAGTCAGCCCCTCACAGATACGCAGTATTTT.